This is a list of T cell receptor beta chains from one sample in a study of CD8+CD57+ T cells in acquired aplastic anemia. MiXCR, applied by TCRdb to the reads, yields one record per CDR3 protein. This table holds about 110,000 distinct CDR3 sequences, around 49% found once. Sequencing input: sorted CD4+, CD8+, or CD8+CD57+ T cells (not recorded which) from PBMCs. These receptors all stem from a human donor in good health, serving as a control. Each CDR3 is given with its conserved first and last residue. D genes are given only for firm matches. Size values are once, few and many counts, or a class for expanded clones, and some rows have none.

D gene: -
J gene: TRBJ2-3
clone size: few
V gene: TRBV25-1
CDR3 protein: CASSELGQGRTDTQYF
CDR3 DNA: TGTGCCAGCAGTGAATTGGGGCAGGGTAGGACAGATACGCAGTATTTT

D gene: TRBD1
J gene: TRBJ1-2
clone size: -
V gene: TRBV10-2
CDR3 protein: CASYPGQAPNYGYTF
CDR3 DNA: TGCGCCAGCTACCCCGGACAGGCTCCTAACTATGGCTACACCTTC

D gene: TRBD2
J gene: TRBJ2-1
clone size: -
V gene: TRBV4-2
CDR3 protein: CASSTSGGRGNEQFF
CDR3 DNA: TGTGCCAGCAGCACCAGCGGGGGTCGCGGTAATGAGCAGTTCTTC

D gene: -
J gene: TRBJ1-2
clone size: -
V gene: TRBV2
CDR3 protein: CASSGEVYGYTF
CDR3 DNA: TGTGCCAGCAGTGGGGAGGTGTATGGCTACACCTTC

D gene: -
J gene: TRBJ1-1
clone size: -
V gene: TRBV11-1
CDR3 protein: CASSLSTRGRTGTEAFF
CDR3 DNA: TGTGCCAGCAGCTTATCCACCAGGGGAAGAACAGGGACTGAAGCTTTCTTT

D gene: -
J gene: TRBJ2-3
clone size: once
V gene: TRBV5-4
CDR3 protein: CASSLGGGSNTQYF
CDR3 DNA: TGTGCCAGCAGCTTAGGAGGGGGGTCCAATACGCAGTATTTT

D gene: -
J gene: TRBJ2-7
clone size: -
V gene: TRBV2
CDR3 protein: CASSDGTPEQYF
CDR3 DNA: TGTGCCAGCAGCGACGGGACACCTGAGCAGTACTTC

D gene: -
J gene: TRBJ1-2
clone size: -
V gene: TRBV7-9
CDR3 protein: CASSLGAGPYGYTF
CDR3 DNA: TGTGCCAGCAGCTTAGGGGCAGGTCCCTATGGCTACACCTTC

D gene: -
J gene: TRBJ1-2
clone size: -
V gene: TRBV12-5
CDR3 protein: CASGTSEAEGYTF
CDR3 DNA: TGTGCTAGTGGTACCTCCGAGGCCGAGGGCTACACCTTC

D gene: TRBD2
J gene: TRBJ2-6
clone size: -
V gene: TRBV6-1
CDR3 protein: CASSPRTSGSGANVLTF
CDR3 DNA: TGTGCCAGCAGTCCCCGGACTAGCGGCTCTGGGGCCAACGTCCTGACTTTC

D gene: TRBD2
J gene: TRBJ2-7
clone size: -
V gene: TRBV25-1
CDR3 protein: CASSSAARTSGGPYEQYF
CDR3 DNA: TGTGCCAGCAGTTCCGCAGCCCGTACTAGCGGGGGACCCTACGAGCAGTACTTC

D gene: -
J gene: TRBJ1-5
clone size: -
V gene: TRBV15
CDR3 protein: CATSNDMSQHF
CDR3 DNA: TGTGCCACCAGCAATGACATGTCGCAGCATTTT

D gene: -
J gene: TRBJ2-7
clone size: many
V gene: TRBV6-1
CDR3 protein: CASRTERNEQYF
CDR3 DNA: TGTGCCAGCAGGACTGAACGGAACGAGCAGTACTTC

D gene: -
J gene: TRBJ2-7
clone size: -
V gene: TRBV30
CDR3 protein: CAWSEGRKYKQYF
CDR3 DNA: TGTGCCTGGAGTGAGGGGCGCAAGTACAAGCAGTACTTC

D gene: -
J gene: TRBJ1-2
clone size: -
V gene: TRBV10-3
CDR3 protein: CAISVALNSNYGYTF
CDR3 DNA: TGTGCCATCAGTGTCGCGCTTAACTCTAACTATGGCTACACCTTC

D gene: -
J gene: TRBJ2-7
clone size: -
V gene: TRBV6-6
CDR3 protein: CASSSGLEQYF
CDR3 DNA: TGTGCCAGCAGTTCGGGGCTCGAGCAGTACTTC

D gene: -
J gene: TRBJ2-7
clone size: -
V gene: TRBV19
CDR3 protein: CASSSQAGAYEQYF
CDR3 DNA: TGTGCCAGTAGTAGCCAGGCCGGGGCCTACGAGCAGTACTTC

D gene: TRBD1
J gene: TRBJ2-5
clone size: -
V gene: TRBV24-1
CDR3 protein: CATSDSTGAGETQYF
CDR3 DNA: TGTGCCACCAGTGATTCGACAGGGGCCGGGGAGACCCAGTACTTC

D gene: -
J gene: TRBJ1-2
clone size: -
V gene: TRBV5-4
CDR3 protein: CASSLSGSDYGYTF
CDR3 DNA: TGTGCCAGCAGCTTATCCGGGTCCGACTATGGCTACACCTTC

D gene: -
J gene: TRBJ2-3
clone size: few
V gene: TRBV2
CDR3 protein: CASGTGPLRTDTQYF
CDR3 DNA: TGTGCCAGTGGAACTGGGCCCTTACGCACAGATACGCAGTATTTT

D gene: -
J gene: TRBJ1-3
clone size: -
V gene: TRBV29-1
CDR3 protein: CSVERGSGNTIYF
CDR3 DNA: TGCAGCGTTGAACGAGGGTCTGGAAACACCATATATTTT

D gene: TRBD1
J gene: TRBJ1-1
clone size: many
V gene: TRBV30
CDR3 protein: CAWSTGGSAFF
CDR3 DNA: TGTGCCTGGAGTACAGGGGGCTCGGCTTTCTTT

D gene: -
J gene: TRBJ2-7
clone size: many
V gene: TRBV4-3
CDR3 protein: CASSQEQGISSSEQYF
CDR3 DNA: TGCGCCAGCAGCCAAGAACAGGGTATTAGTAGCTCCGAGCAGTACTTC

D gene: -
J gene: TRBJ2-5
clone size: few
V gene: TRBV9
CDR3 protein: CASSVNRAQETQYF
CDR3 DNA: TGTGCCAGCAGCGTAAACAGGGCCCAAGAGACCCAGTACTTC

D gene: -
J gene: TRBJ1-1
clone size: once
V gene: TRBV29-1
CDR3 protein: CSAREGNTEAFF
CDR3 DNA: TGCAGCGCCCGAGAGGGGAACACTGAAGCTTTCTTT

D gene: -
J gene: TRBJ1-2
clone size: -
V gene: TRBV5-4
CDR3 protein: CASSRNLYGYTF
CDR3 DNA: TGTGCCAGCAGCCGGAACCTATATGGCTACACCTTC

D gene: -
J gene: TRBJ1-2
clone size: few
V gene: TRBV24-1
CDR3 protein: CATSDGGQILSGYTF
CDR3 DNA: TGTGCCACCAGTGATGGAGGACAGATACTTTCTGGCTACACCTTC

D gene: -
J gene: TRBJ1-1
clone size: many
V gene: TRBV6-2/TRBV6-3
CDR3 protein: CASSYGAEAFF
CDR3 DNA: TGTGCCAGCAGTTACGGGGCTGAAGCTTTCTTT

D gene: -
J gene: TRBJ2-1
clone size: many
V gene: TRBV4-3
CDR3 protein: CASSHRPGAQFF
CDR3 DNA: TGCGCCAGCAGCCACCGACCCGGAGCGCAGTTCTTC

D gene: -
J gene: TRBJ2-5
clone size: many
V gene: TRBV6-1
CDR3 protein: CASNRLAGSGETQYF
CDR3 DNA: TGTGCCAGCAACAGGTTGGCAGGCTCGGGGGAGACCCAGTACTTC

D gene: -
J gene: TRBJ1-2
clone size: -
V gene: TRBV29-1
CDR3 protein: CSVAHTGTVGGYTF
CDR3 DNA: TGCAGCGTTGCCCACACAGGGACGGTGGGGGGCTACACCTTC

D gene: TRBD2
J gene: TRBJ2-1
clone size: few
V gene: TRBV25-1
CDR3 protein: CASSLFAGGPMNEQFF
CDR3 DNA: TGTGCCAGCAGTTTATTCGCGGGGGGGCCTATGAATGAGCAGTTCTTC

D gene: -
J gene: TRBJ1-2
clone size: -
V gene: TRBV7-9
CDR3 protein: CASSLGDGNSYGYTF
CDR3 DNA: TGTGCCAGCAGCTTAGGTGACGGAAACAGCTATGGCTACACCTTC

D gene: -
J gene: TRBJ2-5
clone size: many
V gene: TRBV7-7
CDR3 protein: CASSSSFGREETQYF
CDR3 DNA: TGTGCCAGCAGCTCTAGCTTCGGTAGGGAAGAGACCCAGTACTTC

D gene: TRBD1
J gene: TRBJ2-1
clone size: -
V gene: TRBV29-1
CDR3 protein: CSVLDRMGNEQFF
CDR3 DNA: TGCAGCGTACTGGACAGGATGGGGAATGAGCAGTTCTTC

D gene: -
J gene: TRBJ2-3
clone size: many
V gene: TRBV15
CDR3 protein: CATSIGTGSTDTQYF
CDR3 DNA: TGTGCCACCAGCATCGGTACAGGAAGCACAGATACGCAGTATTTT

D gene: TRBD1
J gene: TRBJ2-6
clone size: many
V gene: TRBV7-9
CDR3 protein: CASSRQGAYGANVLTF
CDR3 DNA: TGTGCCAGCAGCCGACAGGGGGCGTACGGGGCCAACGTCCTGACTTTC

D gene: -
J gene: TRBJ2-5
clone size: many
V gene: TRBV5-5
CDR3 protein: CASITKGQGRCCQETQYF
CDR3 DNA: TGTGCCAGCATCACCAAGGGGCAGGGGAGGTGTTGCCAAGAGACCCAGTACTTC

D gene: TRBD1
J gene: TRBJ2-7
clone size: -
V gene: TRBV15
CDR3 protein: CATSKGTGYSYEQYF
CDR3 DNA: TGTGCCACCAGCAAGGGGACAGGGTACTCCTACGAGCAGTACTTC

D gene: -
J gene: TRBJ1-2
clone size: many
V gene: TRBV4-3
CDR3 protein: CASSQERQGAGYTF
CDR3 DNA: TGCGCCAGCAGCCAAGAGAGGCAGGGTGCGGGCTACACCTTC

D gene: TRBD1
J gene: TRBJ2-7
clone size: -
V gene: TRBV4-3
CDR3 protein: CAGSQETGGYEQYF
CDR3 DNA: TGCGCCGGCAGCCAAGAAACAGGGGGCTACGAGCAGTACTTC

D gene: -
J gene: TRBJ2-3
clone size: -
V gene: TRBV7-2
CDR3 protein: CASSPGAVLDTQYF
CDR3 DNA: TGTGCCAGCAGCCCTGGGGCGGTACTAGATACGCAGTATTTT

D gene: -
J gene: TRBJ1-2
clone size: few
V gene: TRBV4-1
CDR3 protein: CASSHEQGYGYTF
CDR3 DNA: TGCGCCAGCAGTCATGAACAGGGTTATGGCTACACCTTC

D gene: TRBD1
J gene: TRBJ1-1
clone size: few
V gene: TRBV2
CDR3 protein: CASSETGFATEAFF
CDR3 DNA: TGTGCCAGCAGTGAGACAGGGTTTGCCACTGAAGCTTTCTTT

D gene: -
J gene: TRBJ1-4
clone size: once
V gene: TRBV20-1
CDR3 protein: CSARDRLTNEKLFF
CDR3 DNA: TGCAGTGCTAGAGATAGACTGACGAATGAAAAACTGTTTTTT

D gene: TRBD1
J gene: TRBJ2-1
clone size: many
V gene: TRBV29-1
CDR3 protein: CSALDRGLEQFF
CDR3 DNA: TGCAGCGCGCTGGACAGGGGTTTAGAGCAGTTCTTC

D gene: -
J gene: TRBJ2-7
clone size: -
V gene: TRBV7-2
CDR3 protein: CASQGGRVQYF
CDR3 DNA: TGTGCCAGCCAGGGGGGCAGGGTTCAGTACTTC

D gene: TRBD2
J gene: TRBJ2-3
clone size: many
V gene: TRBV5-1
CDR3 protein: CASSRAGGSGTDTQYF
CDR3 DNA: TGCGCCAGCTCCCGAGCGGGGGGGTCGGGCACAGATACGCAGTATTTT

D gene: TRBD1
J gene: TRBJ1-5
clone size: -
V gene: TRBV10-2
CDR3 protein: CASTRGYNQPQHF
CDR3 DNA: TGCGCCAGCACCAGGGGGTACAATCAGCCCCAGCATTTT

D gene: -
J gene: TRBJ1-1
clone size: once
V gene: TRBV29-1
CDR3 protein: CSVEDYPVAFF
CDR3 DNA: TGCAGCGTTGAAGATTACCCGGTAGCTTTCTTT

D gene: TRBD2
J gene: TRBJ2-5
clone size: -
V gene: TRBV7-2
CDR3 protein: CASSPPTSTGDQYF
CDR3 DNA: TGTGCCAGCAGTCCCCCGACTAGCACTGGGGACCAGTACTTC